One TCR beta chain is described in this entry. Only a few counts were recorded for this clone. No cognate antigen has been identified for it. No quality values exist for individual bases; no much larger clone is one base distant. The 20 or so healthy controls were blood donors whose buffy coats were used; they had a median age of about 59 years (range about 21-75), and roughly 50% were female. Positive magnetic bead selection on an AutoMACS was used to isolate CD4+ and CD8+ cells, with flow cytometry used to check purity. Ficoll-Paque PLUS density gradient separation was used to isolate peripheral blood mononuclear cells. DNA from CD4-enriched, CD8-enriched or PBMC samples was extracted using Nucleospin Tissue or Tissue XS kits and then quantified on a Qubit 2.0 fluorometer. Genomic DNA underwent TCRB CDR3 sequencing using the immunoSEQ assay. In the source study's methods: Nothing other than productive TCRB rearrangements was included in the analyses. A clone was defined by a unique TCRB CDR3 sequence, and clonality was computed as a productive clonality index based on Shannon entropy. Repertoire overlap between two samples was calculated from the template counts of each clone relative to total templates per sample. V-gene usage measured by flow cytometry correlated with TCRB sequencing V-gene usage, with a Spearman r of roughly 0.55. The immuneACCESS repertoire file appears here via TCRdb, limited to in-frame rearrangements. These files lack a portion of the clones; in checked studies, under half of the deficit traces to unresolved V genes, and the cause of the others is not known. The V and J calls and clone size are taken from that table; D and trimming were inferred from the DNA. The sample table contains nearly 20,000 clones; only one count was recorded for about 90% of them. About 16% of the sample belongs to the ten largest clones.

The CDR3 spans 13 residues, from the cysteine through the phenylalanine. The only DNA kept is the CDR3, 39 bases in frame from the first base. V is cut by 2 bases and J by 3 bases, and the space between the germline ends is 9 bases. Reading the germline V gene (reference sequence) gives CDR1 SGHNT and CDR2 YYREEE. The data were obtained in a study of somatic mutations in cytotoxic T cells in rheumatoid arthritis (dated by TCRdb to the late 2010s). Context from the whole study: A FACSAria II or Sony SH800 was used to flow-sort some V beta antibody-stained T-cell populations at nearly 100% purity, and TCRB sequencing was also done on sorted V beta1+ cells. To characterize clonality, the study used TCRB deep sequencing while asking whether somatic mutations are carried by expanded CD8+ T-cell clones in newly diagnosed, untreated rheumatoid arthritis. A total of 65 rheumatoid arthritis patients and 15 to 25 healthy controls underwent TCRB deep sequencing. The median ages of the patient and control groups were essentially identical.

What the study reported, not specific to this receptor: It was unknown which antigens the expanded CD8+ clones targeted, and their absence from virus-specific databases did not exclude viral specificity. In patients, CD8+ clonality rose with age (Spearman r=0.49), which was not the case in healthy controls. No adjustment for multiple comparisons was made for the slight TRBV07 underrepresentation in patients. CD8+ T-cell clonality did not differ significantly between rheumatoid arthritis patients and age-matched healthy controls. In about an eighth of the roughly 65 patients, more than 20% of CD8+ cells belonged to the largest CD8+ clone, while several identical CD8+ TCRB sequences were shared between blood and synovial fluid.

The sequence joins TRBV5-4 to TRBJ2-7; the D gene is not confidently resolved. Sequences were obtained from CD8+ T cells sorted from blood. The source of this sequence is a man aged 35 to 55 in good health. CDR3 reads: CASSFDTNYEQYF. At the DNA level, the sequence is TGTGCCAGCAGCTTTGACACTAACTACGAGCAGTACTTC.